This T cell receptor (beta chain) was found in a study of identical twins. A universal primer site arose from template switching, and cDNA bore unique molecular identifiers. TCRdb re-analysed the 5' RACE reads in MiXCR, keeping a single row per CDR3 protein. This sample yields some 460,000 distinct CDR3 sequences, of which approximately 15% are seen a single time; about 0.52% belongs to the top ten. Germline trimming cut 3 bases from V and 0 bases from J; bases unmatched to any gene: 6. The CDR3 contains 17 residues. CDR1 KGHDR and CDR2 SFDVKD come from the germline V gene. Comments on this clonotype: The antigen remains unidentified.

Study results and limitations: Invariant MAIT and iNKT cells could partly confound zero-insertion analyses. Out-of-frame TCR alpha sharing in monozygotic twins exceeded recombination model predictions.

Another study also made use of these data, one on yellow fever vaccine responses in identical twins.

The sequenced sample was CD4+ T cells sorted from blood. This chain links TRBV24-1 with TRBJ2-1, with 8 bases matching TRBD1. This TCR was sampled from a woman aged 18-29 years in good health. The CDR3 region is CATSDQGAPSSYNEQFF. The CDR3 DNA reads TGTGCCACCAGTGATCAGGGGGCCCCGAGCTCCTACAATGAGCAGTTCTTC.